One sample yielded the 25 T cell receptor beta chains listed below, sequenced in a study of blood T cell repertoires in COVID-19. Assay used: immunoSEQ multiplex PCR; TCRdb lists only in-frame clones, some missing. This repertoire shows some 150,000 clones, more than 65% found once; its top ten account for under 3%. Sequences were obtained from peripheral blood. These receptors all stem from a human donor with acute or convalescent COVID-19. The donor label of this sample is uncertain.

The V call is TRBV29-1, the J call TRBJ1-5; 9 bases line up with TRBD1. This CDR3 is 14 amino acids long. With 6 bases clipped from V and 5 bases from J, the junction kept 8 bases outside the gene matches. Germline V gene sequence: CDR1 SQVTM, CDR2 ANQGSEA. Here the CDR3 reads CSVRGTGIDQPQHF. The CDR3 nucleotides are TGCAGCGTCCGCGGGACAGGGATAGATCAGCCCCAGCATTTT.

The rearrangement links TRBV6-5 to TRBJ1-3; possible D gene TRBD1, 6 bases. The CDR3 consists of 14 residues. V was shortened by 8 bases and J by 10 bases, with 21 bases between the two germline ends. In germline, CDR1 is MNHEY, CDR2 SVGAGI. CDR3 DNA sequence: TGTGCCAGCCTACCCTGGGGGCCCGGCGAGACCATATATTTT. Protein sequence: CASLPWGPGETIYF.

This clone was observed once. This chain links TRBV5-5 with TRBJ1-2; D might be TRBD1 (6 bases). The germline CDR1 and CDR2 sequences are SGHKS and YYEKEE (reference sequence). The CDR3 runs to 13 residues. V shed 4 bases and J shed 6 bases, with 13 bases lying between them. CDR3 region: CASSVQGRDGYTF. CDR3 coding DNA: TGTGCCAGCAGCGTGCAGGGGAGGGATGGCTACACCTTC. Based on the CDR3 plus reference TRBV5-5 and TRBJ1-2, the full variable domain is DAGVTQSPTHLIKTRGQQVTLRCSPISGHKSVSWYQQVLGQGPQFIFQYYEKEERGRGNFPDRFSARQFPNYSSELNVNALLLGDSALYLCASSVQGRDGYTFGSGTRLTVV.

V gene TRBV5-6 combines with J gene TRBJ1-2, with D tentatively TRBD1 (5 bases). The CDR3 extends over 13 amino acids. V was trimmed by 4 bases and J by 11 bases, leaving 18 bases between them. CDR1 SGHDT and CDR2 YYEEEE come from the germline V gene. CDR3 coding DNA: TGTGCCAGCAGCCCAGGAGGGACGGGGGATTACACCTTC. Its protein is CASSPGGTGDYTF.

The chain carries TRBV2 and TRBJ1-2; D not resolved. Trimming pared 8 bases from V and 2 bases from J, leaving 9 bases between. This CDR3 contains 12 residues. Per germline, CDR1 SNHLY and CDR2 FYNNEI. CDR3: CASYNVNYGYTF. For the CDR3, the DNA is TGTGCCAGCTACAACGTGAACTATGGCTACACCTTC.

The chain links TRBV21-1 to TRBJ2-3; TRBD2, as called in the table, went unchecked against the DNA. TRBV21-1 is a documented pseudogene. CDR3 size: 21 residues. As DNA, the CDR3 is TGTGCCAGCAGCCCACCCCGGGATTATCTTCTTGTCCCACCGCAAAAAGATACGCAGTATTTT. It translates to CASSPPRDYLLVPPQKDTQYF.

This sequence joins TRBV6-1 and TRBJ1-2; 8 positions agree with TRBD1. Germline lookup yields CDR1 MNHNS and CDR2 SASEGT. J was trimmed by 3 bases and V by 4 bases; bases with no gene match: 4. The CDR3 is 14 amino acids. CDR3 sequence (DNA): TGTGCCAGCAGTGCAGCAGGGGGCGACTATGGCTACACCTTC. Translated: CASSAAGGDYGYTF.

This sequence joins TRBV6-1 and TRBJ2-3, with 10 positions matching TRBD2. Germline V gene sequence: CDR1 MNHNS, CDR2 SASEGT. With V trimmed by 2 bases and J by 2 bases, 1 base remained unmatched. The CDR3 sequence is 15 residues long. The CDR3 DNA reads TGTGCCAGCAGTGAAACTAGCGGGGTCACAGATACGCAGTATTTT. Translated: CASSETSGVTDTQYF.

The chain employs TRBV25-1 and TRBJ2-2, with 9 bases aligning to TRBD1. V lost 10 bases and J lost 2; bases outside the gene matches: 8. Germline lookup yields CDR1 MGHDK and CDR2 SYGVNS. This CDR3 has 15 residues. Here the CDR3 reads CATGRDRVNTGELFF. CDR3 in DNA: TGTGCCACAGGCCGGGACAGGGTTAACACCGGGGAGCTGTTTTTT.

This chain's CDR3 is CASKQTRSSYEQYF. CDR3 nucleotide sequence: TGTGCCAGCAAACAGACCAGATCTTCCTACGAGCAGTACTTC. This chain links TRBV11-2 with TRBJ2-7; D not resolved. Trimming stripped 7 bases from V and 1 base from J, with 14 bases between. The CDR3 loop spans 14 amino acids. CDR1 is SGHAT, CDR2 FQNNGV, per germline.

This rearrangement joins TRBV6-5 to TRBJ2-7, with D possibly TRBD2 on 7 matching bases. The germline CDR1 and CDR2 sequences are MNHEY and SVGAGI. Trimming cost V 5 bases and J 4 bases, with 15 bases left between them. The CDR3 totals 14 residues. The CDR3 coding sequence is TGTGCCAGCAGTCAGGGGCGGGGGAGATACGAGCAGTACTTC. Its protein is CASSQGRGRYEQYF.

This clone appeared a single time. V and J are TRBV2 and TRBJ2-5; D call uncertain. Germline values: CDR1 SNHLY, CDR2 FYNNEI. The CDR3 is 13 amino acids. V was cut by 6 bases and J by 5 bases, with 13 bases left in between. CDR3 bases: TGTGCCAGCAGCGAGCTGAGGTGGGAGACCCAGTACTTC. It is translated as CASSELRWETQYF.

The chain is built from TRBV5-1 and TRBJ2-1; 7 bases match TRBD2. This CDR3 has 17 residues. J lost 1 base, V lost 0 bases, and 7 bases had no gene match. Germline CDR1 and CDR2: SGHRS and YFSETQ. CDR3: CASSLDWGRGSYNEQFF. In DNA form, the CDR3 reads TGCGCCAGCAGCTTGGATTGGGGGAGGGGATCCTACAATGAGCAGTTCTTC.

The chain combines TRBV14 with TRBJ2-2; D remains ambiguous. Looked up from germline, CDR1 is SGHDN and CDR2 is FVKESK. CDR3 length: 12 residues. The V and J ends lost 5 bases and 5 bases respectively, with 6 bases between them. CDR3 sequence reads: CASSRGTGELFF. The CDR3 nucleotides read TGTGCCAGCAGCAGAGGAACCGGGGAGCTGTTTTTT.

The chain carries TRBV19 and TRBJ2-5; 7 positions agree with TRBD2. Germline CDR1 is LNHDA and CDR2 is SQIVND (reference sequence). The CDR3 runs 14 residues. V lost 7 bases to trimming and J lost 7 bases; unmatched junction nucleotides: 12. This chain's CDR3 is CASTNDVASGTQYF. The CDR3, as DNA: TGTGCCAGTACCAACGATGTGGCTAGCGGGACCCAGTACTTC.

J is TRBJ1-6 and V is TRBV18, with D perhaps matching TRBD1 (5 bases). The germline gives CDR1 KGHSH, CDR2 LQKENI. The CDR3 has 15 residues. V was cut by 3 bases and J by 4 bases, with 10 bases left in between. The DNA of the CDR3 is TGTGCCAGCTCACCTGAGACAGCTTATAATTCACCCCTCCACTTT. Encoded protein: CASSPETAYNSPLHF.

The chain employs TRBV30 and TRBJ2-5, with D possibly being TRBD2 (6 bases). Germline assignment: CDR1 GTSNPN and CDR2 SVGIG (reference sequence). The V and J ends lost 2 bases and 4 bases respectively, with 8 bases between them. The CDR3 is 12 amino acids. The CDR3 region is CAWSPGGETQYF. In DNA form, the CDR3 reads TGTGCCTGGAGTCCCGGGGGAGAGACCCAGTACTTC.

The V call is TRBV5-1, the J call TRBJ2-7, with D perhaps matching TRBD1 (6 bases). CDR3 length equals 14 residues. CDR1 SGHRS and CDR2 YFSETQ come from the germline V gene. V was clipped by 0 bases and J by 6 bases, with 13 bases between them. DNA of the CDR3: TGCGCCAGCAGCTTGGACAGGGCCGAGGGCGAGCAGTACTTC. Protein: CASSLDRAEGEQYF.

The rearrangement uses TRBV6-1 and TRBJ1-3; possible D gene TRBD1, 5 bases. V gave up 3 bases and J gave up 5 bases, with 11 bases separating them. CDR3 size: 14 residues. The germline V gene has CDR1 MNHNS and CDR2 SASEGT. CDR3 DNA: TGTGCCAGCAGTGAGGTGGACAATAGAAACACCATATATTTT. It translates to CASSEVDNRNTIYF.

The J gene is TRBJ1-2, the V gene TRBV6-5, with TRBD1 matching over 8 bases. Germline V CDR1 and CDR2: MNHEY, SVGAGI. Germline trimming cut 2 bases from V and 8 bases from J; bases unmatched to any gene: 7. The CDR3 contains 14 residues. The CDR3 DNA reads as TGTGCCAGCAGTTACCCAGGGGGCGCCGGGGGCTACACCTTC. Amino acid sequence: CASSYPGGAGGYTF.

The rearrangement links TRBV6-5 to TRBJ1-2; D is unresolved. The CDR3 sequence is 15 residues long. The V gene's germline CDR1 is MNHEY and CDR2 SVGAGI. V dropped 0 bases and J dropped 8 bases, with 16 bases sitting between them. CDR3 DNA: TGTGCCAGCAGTTACTCGAATCTAGCAGGAAGCGGCTACACCTTC. This codes for CASSYSNLAGSGYTF.

The chain links TRBV2 to TRBJ2-5; D is uncertain. The germline V gene has CDR1 SNHLY and CDR2 FYNNEI. V was cut by 6 bases and J by 1 base, with 9 bases left in between. There are 13 residues in the CDR3. The CDR3 DNA follows: TGTGCCAGCAGAGGCGGAACCCAAGAGACCCAGTACTTC. It yields the protein CASRGGTQETQYF.

The DNA for the CDR3 is TGTGCCAGTAGTTTCCCGAGACGGGGAGGCTACAATGAGCAGTTCTTC. Residues: CASSFPRRGGYNEQFF. The chain has TRBV19 and TRBJ2-1, with D perhaps matching TRBD2 (6 bases). V gave up 5 bases and J gave up 3 bases, with 17 bases separating them. Germline CDR1 and CDR2: LNHDA and SQIVND (reference sequence). This CDR3 is 16 amino acids long.

This clone turned up a few times. This rearrangement joins TRBV2 to TRBJ2-3; TRBD2 aligns across 10 bases. CDR3 length: 17 amino acids. CDR1 is SNHLY and CDR2 is FYNNEI in the germline V gene. Losses at the gene ends were 2 bases for V and 2 bases for J; bases not matched to a gene: 7. The CDR3 sequence: CASSELGLARFTDTQYF. The DNA of the CDR3 is TGTGCCAGCAGTGAATTGGGACTAGCGAGGTTCACAGATACGCAGTATTTT. Looking up the rest from reference TRBV2 and TRBJ2-3 gives the full variable domain: EPEVTQTPSHQVTQMGQEVILRCVPISNHLYFYWYRQILGQKVEFLVSFYNNEISEKSEIFDDQFSVERPDGSNFTLKIRSTKLEDSAMYFCASSELGLARFTDTQYFGPGTRLTVL.

J is TRBJ1-6 and V is TRBV11-2, with TRBD1 matching over 7 bases. Germline V CDR1 and CDR2: SGHAT, FQNNGV. V lost 3 bases and J lost 8; bases outside the gene matches: 4. The CDR3 spans 14 residues. The CDR3 DNA is TGTGCCAGCAGCTTTTCTCAGGGGGATTCACCCCTCCACTTT. Translating it yields CASSFSQGDSPLHF.